Shown below are 22 T cell receptor beta chains from a single sample sequenced in a study of blood T cell repertoires in COVID-19. Method: immunoSEQ multiplex PCR; TCRdb's copy keeps in-frame clones and lacks some. This sample carries 160,000 or so clones, 90% of them seen once, and the ten largest clones take 15% to 20%. Sequenced sample: peripheral blood. The receptors derive from a man between 60 and 70 years old with active or convalescent COVID-19.

This sequence joins TRBV21-1 and TRBJ1-5; the table names TRBD1, a call not compared with the DNA. TRBV21-1 is noted as a pseudogene. This CDR3 spans 19 amino acids. CDR3 DNA: TGTGCCAGCAGCAAAGCCATCCTTTCCGGGACAGGGGGCACTCAGCCCCAGCATTTT. It yields the protein CASSKAILSGTGGTQPQHF.

The V and J genes are TRBV5-1 and TRBJ2-7; TRBD2 might be the D (6 bases). Trimming removed 1 base at V and 2 bases at J, with 13 bases between. The V gene's germline CDR1 is SGHRS and CDR2 YFSETQ. The CDR3 runs to 15 residues. This CDR3 is CASSLSGGMAYEQYF. CDR3 coding DNA: TGCGCCAGCAGCTTGTCTGGAGGGATGGCCTACGAGCAGTACTTC.

The chain joins TRBV7-2 to TRBJ2-5; TRBD2 matches at 13 bases. The CDR3 is made up of 18 amino acids. From germline, CDR1 is SGHTA and CDR2 FQGNSA. Unmatched junction bases numbered 8, after V lost 2 bases and J lost 2 bases. The CDR3 here is CASSLLYGTSGTQETQYF. Here the CDR3 DNA reads TGTGCCAGCAGCTTATTATATGGGACTAGCGGGACACAAGAGACCCAGTACTTC.

The V gene is TRBV6-5, the J gene TRBJ2-3, with a weak D call TRBD1 (5 bases). V was trimmed by 4 bases and J by 2 bases, leaving 10 bases between them. This CDR3 has 14 amino acids. Germline V lookup: CDR1 MNHEY, CDR2 SVGAGI. CDR3 sequence (DNA): TGTGCCAGCAGTTTACAGGAATACACAGATACGCAGTATTTT. This gives the protein CASSLQEYTDTQYF.

This chain joins TRBV30 and TRBJ1-1, with 8 bases fitting TRBD1. The CDR3 length is 14 residues. Per the germline V gene, CDR1 is GTSNPN and CDR2 is SVGIG (reference sequence). V shed 4 bases, J shed 0 bases, and the junction held 4 bases outside the gene matches. Here the CDR3 reads CAWKRQGMNTEAFF. The CDR3 nucleotides read TGTGCCTGGAAACGACAGGGGATGAACACTGAAGCTTTCTTT.

This clone appeared a single time. The rearrangement uses TRBV18 and TRBJ1-5, with D unresolved. This CDR3 region has 14 residues. Trimming stripped 0 bases from V and 2 bases from J, with 5 bases between. Germline assignment: CDR1 KGHSH and CDR2 LQKENI. The CDR3 here is CASSPPPGNQPQHF. Written as DNA, the CDR3 is TGTGCCAGCTCACCACCGCCAGGCAATCAGCCCCAGCATTTT.

The DNA of the CDR3 is TGCAGCGTTGACCCGACAGGAGATGAAAAACTGTTTTTT. Translation: CSVDPTGDEKLFF. This chain joins TRBV29-1 and TRBJ1-4; TRBD1 is a possible D gene (6 bases). Trimming took 3 bases from V and 6 from J, leaving 11 bases between them. Germline values: CDR1 SQVTM, CDR2 ANQGSEA. The CDR3 spans 13 residues.

The sample holds one count of this clone. The chain has TRBV5-1 and TRBJ2-7; 10 nucleotides agree with TRBD1. Germline V gene data show CDR1 as SGHRS and CDR2 as YFSETQ. The CDR3 contains 15 residues. The V segment lost 7 bases and the J segment 0 bases; nucleotides outside the gene matches: 7. CDR3 sequence: CASSGQGGGSYEQYF. CDR3 nucleotide sequence: TGCGCCAGCTCTGGACAGGGGGGAGGCTCCTACGAGCAGTACTTC.

This chain connects TRBV10-1 to TRBJ1-4, with D uncertain. This CDR3 is built from 14 residues. Trimming removed 2 bases from V and 8 bases from J, with 12 bases in between. The germline gives CDR1 WNHNN, CDR2 SYGVQD (reference sequence). CDR3 sequence reads: CASSEDTRAEKLFF. CDR3 in DNA: TGCGCCAGCAGTGAGGACACGAGGGCGGAAAAACTGTTTTTT.

This clone was picked up one time. This chain uses TRBV9 with TRBJ2-3; 9 bases line up with TRBD2. Germline loops: CDR1 SGDLS, CDR2 YYNGEE. The CDR3 contains 15 residues. V was clipped by 3 bases and J by 5 bases; unmatched bases: 7. The CDR3 DNA sequence: TGTGCCAGCAGCGAGACTAGCGGCTCGGTAGATACGCAGTATTTT. Translated: CASSETSGSVDTQYF.

This chain connects TRBV12-3 or TRBV12-4 to TRBJ1-2; tentatively, D is TRBD1 (6 bases). The ends were cut back, 2 bases at V and 3 bases at J, with 7 bases in the middle. The CDR3 contains 13 residues. The CDR3, as DNA: TGTGCCAGCAGTTTACAGGGGTACTATGGCTACACCTTC. It is translated as CASSLQGYYGYTF.

This chain joins TRBV18 and TRBJ1-4; D might be TRBD1 (6 bases). CDR1 is KGHSH, CDR2 LQKENI, per germline. This CDR3 has 15 amino acids. Trimming removed 5 bases from V and 4 bases from J, with 14 bases in between. Here the CDR3 DNA reads TGTGCCAGCTCAATACGGACAGTCGATAATGAAAAACTGTTTTTT. It specifies CASSIRTVDNEKLFF.

This chain uses TRBV6-5 with TRBJ2-7, with 7 bases matching TRBD2. With 5 bases clipped from V and 0 bases from J, the junction kept 7 bases outside the gene matches. The CDR3 spans 15 residues. The germline V gene encodes CDR1 MNHEY and CDR2 SVGAGI. The CDR3 DNA reads as TGTGCCAGCAGTCAGAGCGGGGTGAGCTCCTACGAGCAGTACTTC. Protein product: CASSQSGVSSYEQYF.

This clone was seen once. The rearrangement joins TRBV10-2 to TRBJ1-6; D gene ambiguous. V lost 2 bases and J 9 bases, leaving 5 bases between the germline ends. Germline V gene sequence: CDR1 WSHSY, CDR2 SAAADI. The CDR3 spans 12 residues. The CDR3 sequence is CASSEPSSPLHF. As DNA, the CDR3 is TGCGCCAGCAGTGAGCCTAGTTCACCCCTCCACTTT.

The J gene is TRBJ1-5, the V gene TRBV30; tentative D call: TRBD1 (6 bases). Germline V gives CDR1 GTSNPN, CDR2 SVGIG (reference sequence). Trimming left V 4 bases short and J 1 base short, with 14 bases between. The CDR3 is made up of 15 amino acids. CDR3 protein: CAWTSGGGSNQPQHF. The CDR3 DNA follows: TGTGCCTGGACCTCGGGAGGGGGAAGCAATCAGCCCCAGCATTTT.

The chain has TRBV19 and TRBJ2-2; TRBD1 matches 7 bases. The V and J ends lost 5 bases and 4 bases, in that order; junction bases with no gene match: 7. The CDR3 extends over 15 amino acids. Germline V gene data show CDR1 as LNHDA and CDR2 as SQIVND (reference sequence). CDR3 coding DNA: TGTGCCAGTAGTTCAAACAGGGGTGGCACCGGGGAGCTGTTTTTT. Its translation is CASSSNRGGTGELFF.

This clone was seen just once. The chain has TRBV19 and TRBJ1-5; 10 positions agree with TRBD1. This CDR3 has 16 amino acids. J gave up 4 bases and V 4 bases, and 7 bases lay outside the gene matches. The germline gives CDR1 LNHDA, CDR2 SQIVND (reference sequence). CDR3 loop: CASSTTGGARNQPQHF. DNA of the CDR3: TGTGCCAGTAGTACGACAGGGGGCGCAAGAAATCAGCCCCAGCATTTT.

The CDR3 DNA is TGCGCCAGCAGCTCCACTAGCGGGCCCTACAATGAGCAGTTCTTC. Amino acids: CASSSTSGPYNEQFF. This chain joins TRBV5-1 and TRBJ2-1; 9 bases align to TRBD2. With V trimmed by 3 bases and J by 2 bases, 3 bases remained unmatched. Germline V lookup: CDR1 SGHRS, CDR2 YFSETQ. The CDR3 consists of 15 residues.

The chain is built from TRBV19 and TRBJ1-1, with 7 nucleotides matching TRBD1. V shed 6 bases and J 4 bases; nucleotides not matched to a gene: 8. This CDR3 has 14 amino acids. Germline V lookup: CDR1 LNHDA, CDR2 SQIVND (reference sequence). CDR3 loop: CASSPDRVGTEAFF. The CDR3 region has the DNA TGTGCCAGTAGCCCTGACAGGGTCGGCACTGAAGCTTTCTTT.

The V call is TRBV7-9, the J call TRBJ2-2; D is undetermined. V was shortened by 5 bases and J by 0 bases, with 13 bases between the two germline ends. The CDR3 consists of 16 residues. Germline V CDR1 and CDR2: SEHNR, FQNEAQ (reference sequence). The DNA for the CDR3 is TGTGCCAGCAGCAGCCAGCGACCAACGAACACCGGGGAGCTGTTTTTT. Translated, it gives CASSSQRPTNTGELFF.

This chain uses TRBV12-3 or TRBV12-4 with TRBJ2-5; 8 bases match TRBD1. This CDR3 is 13 amino acids long. J was trimmed by 12 bases and V by 0 bases; bases with no gene match: 6. As DNA, the CDR3 is TGTGCCAGCAGTTTAGCGCGACAGGGGAGCAAGTACTTC. Translation: CASSLARQGSKYF.

CDR3 protein: CASSQGEGQYF. The CDR3 bases are TGTGCCAGCAGCCAAGGAGAGGGACAGTACTTC. The gene calls are TRBV3-1 (or the pseudogene TRBV3-2) and TRBJ2-7, with a possible D match to TRBD2 (5 bases). CDR1 and CDR2 from the germline V gene are LGHDT and YNNKEL (reference sequence). The length of the CDR3 is 11 residues. Trimming stripped 1 base from V and 10 bases from J, with 8 bases between.